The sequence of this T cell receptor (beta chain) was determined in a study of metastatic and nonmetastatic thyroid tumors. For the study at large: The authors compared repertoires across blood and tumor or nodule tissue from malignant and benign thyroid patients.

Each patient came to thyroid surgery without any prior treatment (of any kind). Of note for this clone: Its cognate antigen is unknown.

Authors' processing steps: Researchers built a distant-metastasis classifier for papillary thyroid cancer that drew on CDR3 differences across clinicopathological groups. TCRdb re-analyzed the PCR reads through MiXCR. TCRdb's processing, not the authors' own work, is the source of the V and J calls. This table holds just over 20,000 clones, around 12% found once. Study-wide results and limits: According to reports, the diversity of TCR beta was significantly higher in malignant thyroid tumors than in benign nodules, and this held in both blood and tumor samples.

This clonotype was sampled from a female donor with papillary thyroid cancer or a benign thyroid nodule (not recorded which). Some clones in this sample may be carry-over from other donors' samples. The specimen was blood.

DNA for the CDR3: TGTGCCAGCGTCTTAACCAGGGGTATGGGGACTAATGAAAAACTGTTTTTT. Translation: CASVLTRGMGTNEKLFF. This chain connects TRBV11-2 to TRBJ1-4; TRBD1 is a possible D gene (6 bases). The CDR3 runs to 17 residues. Germline V gene sequence: CDR1 SGHAT, CDR2 FQNNGV. Deletions cut 8 bases from V and 2 bases from J, with 21 bases between.